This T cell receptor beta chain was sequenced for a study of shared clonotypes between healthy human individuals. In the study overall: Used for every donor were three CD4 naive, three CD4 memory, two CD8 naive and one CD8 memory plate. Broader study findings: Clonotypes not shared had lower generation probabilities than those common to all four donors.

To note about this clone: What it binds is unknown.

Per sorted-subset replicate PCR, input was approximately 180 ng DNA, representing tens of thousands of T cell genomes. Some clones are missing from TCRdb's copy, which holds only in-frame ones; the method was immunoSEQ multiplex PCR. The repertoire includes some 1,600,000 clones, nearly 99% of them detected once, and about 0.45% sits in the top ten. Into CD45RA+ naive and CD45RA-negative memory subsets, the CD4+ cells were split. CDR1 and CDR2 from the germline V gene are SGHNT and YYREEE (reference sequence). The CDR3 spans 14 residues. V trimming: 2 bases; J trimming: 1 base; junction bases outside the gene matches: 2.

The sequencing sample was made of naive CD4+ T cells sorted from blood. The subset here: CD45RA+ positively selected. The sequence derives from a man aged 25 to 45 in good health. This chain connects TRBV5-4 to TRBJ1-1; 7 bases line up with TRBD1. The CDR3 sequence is CASSFGQENTEAFF. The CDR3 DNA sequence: TGTGCCAGCAGCTTCGGACAGGAGAACACTGAAGCTTTCTTT.